This T cell receptor (beta chain) is from a study of T cells in Graves' hyperthyroidism and ophthalmopathy. About the research overall: At initial diagnosis, before any treatment had begun, peripheral blood was obtained. Study-level findings and limits: Clonotypes that were expanded in thyroid above 0.001 mostly appeared in blood too.

Disease duration was under 3 months in the ophthalmopathy patients, who also had a Clinical Activity Score of at least 3 and a NOSPECS grade of at least 4. RNA transcripts were the template for amplifying TCR beta CDR3 regions. Using the HTBI primer set, a first-round RT-PCR was run on the TCR CDR3. TCRdb reprocessed the multiplex PCR reads with MiXCR, giving one entry per CDR3 protein. The table records some 570,000 distinct CDR3 sequences, 14% of them present only once. Germline V gene sequence: CDR1 ENHRY, CDR2 SYGVKD. This CDR3 has 15 amino acids. V lost 2 bases and J lost 4; bases outside the gene matches: 4. This clonotype has a count of ten or more. No antigen is known for it.

This rearrangement joins TRBV10-3 to TRBJ2-1, with 8 bases lining up with TRBD2. This clonotype was obtained from a woman aged 18-29 years with Graves' ophthalmopathy. Sample: blood. CDR3 sequence reads: CAISEGSGKYNEQFF. In DNA, the CDR3 is TGTGCCATCAGTGAGGGTAGCGGGAAATACAATGAGCAGTTCTTC.